This T cell receptor beta chain came from a study of T cell responses to AZD1222 COVID-19 vaccine. Only in-frame clones appear in the TCRdb table, and some are missing; sequencing was by immunoSEQ multiplex PCR. The sample consists of roughly 100,000 clones, roughly 80% of them appearing once. The germline CDR1 and CDR2 sequences are LNHDA and SQIVND (reference sequence). Trimming cost V 6 bases and J 1 base, with 9 bases left between them. This CDR3 region has 13 residues. This specimen consisted of peripheral blood, obtained 28 days after the second AZD1222 dose. The chain carries TRBV19 and TRBJ1-1, with D possibly matching TRBD1 (6 bases). This TCR came from an adult who received the AZD1222 COVID-19 vaccine. The DNA for the CDR3 is TGTGCCAGTAGCGACAGGCAGAACACTGAAGCTTTCTTT. Protein product: CASSDRQNTEAFF.